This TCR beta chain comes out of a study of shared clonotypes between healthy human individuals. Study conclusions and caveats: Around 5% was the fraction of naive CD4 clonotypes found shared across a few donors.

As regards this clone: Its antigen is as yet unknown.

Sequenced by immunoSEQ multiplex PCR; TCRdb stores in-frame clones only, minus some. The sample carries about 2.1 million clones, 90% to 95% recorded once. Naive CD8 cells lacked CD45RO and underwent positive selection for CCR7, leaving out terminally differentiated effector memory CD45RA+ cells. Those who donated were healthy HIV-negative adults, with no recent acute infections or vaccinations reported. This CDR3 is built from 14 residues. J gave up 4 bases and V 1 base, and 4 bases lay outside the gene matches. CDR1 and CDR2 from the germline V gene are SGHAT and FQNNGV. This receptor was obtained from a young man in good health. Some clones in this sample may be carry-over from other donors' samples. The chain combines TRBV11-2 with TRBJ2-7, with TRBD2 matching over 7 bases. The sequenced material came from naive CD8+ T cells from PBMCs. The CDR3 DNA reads TGTGCCAGCAGCTTAGTTCTGGGACTATACGAGCAGTACTTC. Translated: CASSLVLGLYEQYF.